These 30 T cell receptor beta chains came from one sample sequenced in a study of blood T cell repertoires in COVID-19. Sequencing was performed with immunoSEQ multiplex PCR; in TCRdb, only in-frame clones are kept and a portion is missing. Altogether more than 85,000 clones are present, around 90% being singletons, with the ten largest covering around 5.3%. Sequencing input: peripheral blood. The receptors here all came from a woman aged 50 to 60 with COVID-19, enrolled during active disease.

The count of this clone is one. The chain uses TRBV12-3 or TRBV12-4 and TRBJ2-7; a weak D match, TRBD1 (5 bases). V lost 5 bases and J lost 9, with 14 bases in between. This CDR3 is built from 12 residues. The CDR3 DNA reads as TGTGCCAGCAGTCCTCGGCAGGGTTTGCAGTACTTC. It yields the protein CASSPRQGLQYF.

The chain links TRBV10-3 to TRBJ2-3; no clear D. This CDR3 region has 14 residues. Trimming removed 0 bases at V and 4 bases at J, with 8 bases between. Per the germline V gene, CDR1 is ENHRY and CDR2 is SYGVKD. The CDR3 reads CAISESTRPDTQYF. CDR3 sequence (DNA): TGTGCCATCAGTGAGTCGACGCGGCCAGATACGCAGTATTTT.

The CDR3 is CASSEALRGDGYTF. CDR3 in DNA: TGTGCCAGCAGTGAAGCGCTTCGGGGGGACGGCTACACCTTC. This sequence joins TRBV6-1 and TRBJ1-2; D may be TRBD1 (5 bases). The CDR3 totals 14 residues. In germline, CDR1 is MNHNS, CDR2 SASEGT. V dropped 0 bases and J dropped 8 bases, with 13 bases sitting between them.

The V gene is TRBV4-1, the J gene TRBJ2-5; 12 bases map to TRBD2. Germline lookup yields CDR1 MGHRA and CDR2 YSYEKL. The trim removed 3 bases at V and 1 base at J, leaving 3 bases unmatched. CDR3 length equals 16 residues. The CDR3: CASSHLAGGPQETQYF. CDR3 bases: TGCGCCAGCAGCCACCTAGCGGGGGGGCCCCAAGAGACCCAGTACTTC.

The V and J genes are TRBV7-2 and TRBJ2-2, with 7 bases matching TRBD2. Germline trimming cut 5 bases from V and 4 bases from J; bases unmatched to any gene: 10. The germline CDR1 and CDR2 sequences are SGHTA and FQGNSA. The CDR3 totals 16 residues. CDR3 sequence reads: CASSTRGEVGTGELFF. CDR3 DNA: TGTGCCAGCAGCACTCGGGGGGAGGTTGGCACCGGGGAGCTGTTTTTT.

The chain couples TRBV24-1 to TRBJ2-3; tentatively, D is TRBD2 (7 bases). The CDR3 loop spans 18 amino acids. Per germline, CDR1 KGHDR and CDR2 SFDVKD. The V end was cut by 5 bases, the J end by 0 bases, with 20 bases between. This CDR3 is CATSGPIQGGGSTDTQYF. CDR3 coding DNA: TGTGCCACCAGTGGTCCGATTCAGGGAGGGGGAAGCACAGATACGCAGTATTTT.

V is TRBV3-1 (or the pseudogene TRBV3-2) and J is TRBJ2-1; 11 bases fit TRBD2. CDR3 length: 18 amino acids. CDR1 is LGHDT, CDR2 YNNKEL, per germline (reference sequence). V was pared by 6 bases and J by 2 bases, with 12 bases of the junction left unmatched. In DNA form, the CDR3 reads TGTGCCAGCAGTTCAACTAGCGGGGGAACCACGGCCTACAATGAGCAGTTCTTC. This encodes CASSSTSGGTTAYNEQFF.

This sequence joins TRBV27 and TRBJ1-2; 7 bases match TRBD1. Germline V gene lookup returns CDR1 MNHEY and CDR2 SMNVEV (reference sequence). The ends lost 5 bases at V and 5 bases at J; junction bases unmatched: 8. The CDR3 loop spans 14 amino acids. The CDR3 DNA follows: TGTGCCAGCAGTCCCGACAGGGATCGGTATGGCTACACCTTC. It codes for CASSPDRDRYGYTF.

DNA of the CDR3: TGTGCCAGCAGCTTACGAGCGGGGCGCCATGGCTACACCTTC. This codes for CASSLRAGRHGYTF. The chain is built from TRBV7-8 and TRBJ1-2; a weak D match, TRBD1 (5 bases). The ends were cut back, 2 bases at V and 6 bases at J, with 13 bases in the middle. Germline assignment: CDR1 SGHVS and CDR2 FQNEAQ. There are 14 residues in the CDR3.

This clone was recorded only once. V gene TRBV2 combines with J gene TRBJ1-5; 9 bases align to TRBD1. CDR1 SNHLY and CDR2 FYNNEI come from the germline V gene. The CDR3 loop spans 16 amino acids. V gave up 6 bases and J gave up 0 bases; unmatched junction bases: 6. DNA for the CDR3: TGTGCCAGCAGGACAACAGGGGGCATTAGCAATCAGCCCCAGCATTTT. Protein: CASRTTGGISNQPQHF.

The chain employs TRBV25-1 and TRBJ1-1, with 9 bases matching TRBD1. CDR3 length: 17 amino acids. Looked up from germline, CDR1 is MGHDK and CDR2 is SYGVNS. V lost 4 bases to trimming and J lost 4 bases; unmatched junction nucleotides: 13. CDR3 in amino acids: CASSGLTGTGSRTEAFF. CDR3 nucleotide sequence: TGTGCCAGCAGTGGTCTTACCGGGACAGGGTCTCGCACTGAAGCTTTCTTT.

The chain joins TRBV7-9 to TRBJ2-7; tentative D call: TRBD1 (6 bases). The CDR3 is made up of 13 amino acids. Trimming removed 4 bases at V and 6 bases at J, with 13 bases between. Germline CDR1 is SEHNR and CDR2 is FQNEAQ (reference sequence). CDR3 DNA: TGTGCCAGCAGCTCGGCAACAGGGTCCGAGCAGTACTTC. Protein product: CASSSATGSEQYF.

The V gene is TRBV2, the J gene TRBJ2-4; 9 bases match TRBD2. There are 17 residues in the CDR3. Germline loops: CDR1 SNHLY, CDR2 FYNNEI. Losses at the gene ends were 0 bases for V and 5 bases for J; bases not matched to a gene: 8. CDR3 region: CASSEAVSGGRENIQYF. The CDR3 DNA follows: TGTGCCAGCAGTGAAGCGGTCAGCGGGGGGAGGGAAAACATTCAGTACTTC.

V and J are TRBV19 and TRBJ2-3; 15 positions agree with TRBD2. Germline V gives CDR1 LNHDA, CDR2 SQIVND (reference sequence). Trimming cost V 1 base and J 4 bases; bases outside gene matches: 6. The CDR3 loop spans 18 amino acids. DNA for the CDR3: TGTGCCAGTAGTATAGCCGGACTAGCGGGGGGGCGGGCAGATACGCAGTATTTT. Translated, it gives CASSIAGLAGGRADTQYF.

This clone occurred many times. This chain links TRBV19 with TRBJ2-1, with 15 bases fitting TRBD2. The CDR3 has 15 amino acids. Germline lookup yields CDR1 LNHDA and CDR2 SQIVND (reference sequence). V shed 11 bases and J 6 bases; nucleotides not matched to a gene: 8. The CDR3, as DNA: TGTGCCGGCGGACTAGCGGGGGGGCTGGGCAATGAGCAGTTCTTC. It is translated as CAGGLAGGLGNEQFF.

This clone was observed once. The V call is TRBV18, the J call TRBJ1-4; D not resolved. The CDR3 is 14 residues long. Germline V gives CDR1 KGHSH, CDR2 LQKENI. V shed 6 bases and J shed 5 bases, with 13 bases lying between them. The CDR3 region is CASSPIRRNEKLFF. CDR3 coding DNA: TGTGCCAGCTCGCCTATTCGGCGGAATGAAAAACTGTTTTTT.

The chain couples TRBV7-2 to TRBJ1-3, with D perhaps matching TRBD1 (5 bases). Germline V gene sequence: CDR1 SGHTA, CDR2 FQGNSA. The CDR3 is made up of 15 amino acids. V was cut by 2 bases and J by 5 bases, with 13 bases left in between. The CDR3 sequence is CASSLPDILRNTIYF. The CDR3 DNA reads as TGTGCCAGCAGCTTACCGGACATCTTAAGAAACACCATATATTTT.

This rearrangement joins TRBV5-1 to TRBJ2-3, with 7 positions matching TRBD1. The V and J ends lost 2 bases and 5 bases, in that order; junction bases with no gene match: 11. The CDR3 contains 16 residues. The germline V gene encodes CDR1 SGHRS and CDR2 YFSETQ. CDR3 protein: CASSLGTAQGGDTQYF. CDR3 in DNA: TGCGCCAGCAGCTTAGGGACAGCTCAGGGTGGAGATACGCAGTATTTT.

The chain combines TRBV9 with TRBJ1-3; 9 bases map to TRBD1. Germline-derived CDR1 and CDR2 are SGDLS and YYNGEE. The CDR3 spans 15 residues. J lost 1 base, V lost 2 bases, and 1 base had no gene match. The CDR3 coding sequence is TGTGCCAGCAGCGTGGGACAGGGATCTGGAAACACCATATATTTT. Translating it yields CASSVGQGSGNTIYF. Filled out from reference TRBV9 and TRBJ1-3, the complete variable domain reads DSGVTQTPKHLITATGQRVTLRCSPRSGDLSVYWYQQSLDQGLQFLIQYYNGEERAKGNILERFSAQQFPDLHSELNLSSLELGDSALYFCASSVGQGSGNTIYFGEGSWLTVV.

This chain connects TRBV19 to TRBJ2-3; TRBD2 aligns across 9 bases. The CDR3 is made up of 14 amino acids. With 5 bases clipped from V and 3 bases from J, the junction kept 3 bases outside the gene matches. CDR1 is LNHDA and CDR2 is SQIVND in the germline V gene (reference sequence). CDR3 sequence: CASSVGLATDTQYF. CDR3 sequence (DNA): TGTGCCAGTAGTGTGGGACTAGCAACAGATACGCAGTATTTT.

The chain is built from TRBV15 and TRBJ2-7; 15 bases line up with TRBD2. The length of the CDR3 is 16 residues. Germline CDR1 and CDR2: LNHNV and YYDKDF (reference sequence). The V gene end was trimmed by 3 bases and the J gene end by 1 base; junction bases not matched to a gene: 1. CDR3 amino acids: CATSRGLAGGSYEQYF. In DNA form, the CDR3 reads TGTGCCACCAGCAGGGGACTAGCGGGGGGTTCCTACGAGCAGTACTTC.

V is TRBV9 and J is TRBJ1-6; TRBD1 might be the D (5 bases). Looked up from germline, CDR1 is SGDLS and CDR2 is YYNGEE. V was shortened by 0 bases and J by 8 bases, with 15 bases between the two germline ends. The CDR3 runs to 16 residues. CDR3 DNA: TGTGCCAGCAGCGTAGAGGCAGCTGGGGGGGATTCACCCCTCCACTTT. Translation gives CASSVEAAGGDSPLHF.

The V call is TRBV9, the J call TRBJ1-2; 10 bases map to TRBD1. Germline CDR1 is SGDLS and CDR2 is YYNGEE. After removal of 7 bases from V and 4 bases from J, the junction contained 4 bases not matched to a gene. The CDR3 consists of 13 residues. The CDR3 is CASSRQGAYGYTF. The CDR3 DNA is TGTGCCAGCTCCCGACAGGGGGCCTATGGCTACACCTTC.

The chain recombines TRBV27 with TRBJ2-7, with D possibly matching TRBD2 (5 bases). Trimming pared 5 bases from V and 7 bases from J, leaving 21 bases between. The CDR3 is 15 amino acids. Germline CDR1 MNHEY, CDR2 SMNVEV (reference sequence). In DNA form, the CDR3 reads TGTGCCAGCAGTCAAGACCTATCGATCCCGGGGGAGCAGTACTTC. This translates into CASSQDLSIPGEQYF.

V is TRBV4-1 and J is TRBJ2-7, with 7 bases identical to TRBD1. Germline lookup yields CDR1 MGHRA and CDR2 YSYEKL. V lost 5 bases to trimming and J lost 0 bases; unmatched junction nucleotides: 7. This CDR3 has 15 residues. CDR3 bases: TGCGCCAGCAGCGGCGGACAGGAGAGCTCCTACGAGCAGTACTTC. This translates into CASSGGQESSYEQYF.

The rearrangement uses TRBV4-3 and TRBJ1-2; 8 nucleotides line up with TRBD1. Germline CDR1 reads LGHNA; CDR2 reads YSLEER. V shed 1 base, J shed 4 bases, and the junction held 2 bases outside the gene matches. The CDR3 totals 14 residues. The CDR3 sequence: CASSQGTGSYGYTF. In DNA, the CDR3 is TGCGCCAGCAGCCAAGGGACAGGGTCCTATGGCTACACCTTC.

The chain combines TRBV3-1 (or the pseudogene TRBV3-2) with TRBJ2-5; 9 positions match TRBD1. Germline CDR1 reads LGHDT; CDR2 reads YNNKEL (reference sequence). J was trimmed by 2 bases and V by 3 bases; bases with no gene match: 4. The CDR3 loop spans 15 amino acids. The CDR3 DNA reads TGTGCCAGCAGCCAGGGGACAGGGAGTCAAGAGACCCAGTACTTC. This gives the protein CASSQGTGSQETQYF.

The chain joins TRBV4-1 to TRBJ2-1, with 8 bases identical to TRBD2. The CDR3 spans 16 residues. The ends lost 3 bases at V and 4 bases at J; junction bases unmatched: 8. Germline V gene sequence: CDR1 MGHRA, CDR2 YSYEKL. In DNA form, the CDR3 reads TGCGCCAGCAGCCATCCCGGGACTAGGCGATACAATGAGCAGTTCTTC. It encodes CASSHPGTRRYNEQFF.

The V call is TRBV27, the J call TRBJ2-7; 7 bases are a match to TRBD1. The germline V gene has CDR1 MNHEY and CDR2 SMNVEV (reference sequence). This CDR3 comprises 15 residues. V dropped 6 bases and J dropped 3; count of bases not matched to a gene: 11. DNA of the CDR3: TGTGCCAGCAGCCAGAGGACAGGTCTAGACTACGAGCAGTACTTC. Encoded protein: CASSQRTGLDYEQYF.

This rearrangement joins TRBV19 to TRBJ1-1; D gene ambiguous. The CDR3 runs 15 residues. Germline loops: CDR1 LNHDA, CDR2 SQIVND (reference sequence). Trimming pared 0 bases from V and 4 bases from J, leaving 12 bases between. CDR3 DNA: TGTGCCAGTAGTATAGATACAGCGGTGACCACTGAAGCTTTCTTT. This gives the protein CASSIDTAVTTEAFF.